The rows below give T cell receptor beta chains drawn from one sample of a study of Ad26.COV2.S vaccination and SARS-CoV-2 variants. TCRdb keeps only in-frame clones here, not all; method: immunoSEQ multiplex PCR. The sample records about 680,000 clones, around 89% being singletons. Sequencing was performed on peripheral blood, taken in a trial of Ad26.COV2.S vaccine versus placebo. The source is a person aged 18-60 years who received the Ad26.COV2.S COVID-19 vaccine or a placebo. Each CDR3 is given with its conserved first and last residue. D genes are given only for firm matches. For some rows the clone size is stated as once, few or many, or as a class when expanded; others skip it.

v_call: TRBV7-2; d_call: .; clone_size: .; j_call: TRBJ2-1; cdr3_aa: CASSLVSQANEQFF; cdr3_nt: TGTGCCAGCAGCTTAGTATCTCAGGCGAATGAGCAGTTCTTC
v_call: TRBV30; d_call: TRBD1; clone_size: .; j_call: TRBJ1-1; cdr3_aa: CACHRGGTEAFF; cdr3_nt: TGTGCCTGCCACAGGGGGGGCACTGAAGCTTTCTTT
v_call: TRBV19; d_call: .; clone_size: .; j_call: TRBJ2-7; cdr3_aa: CASRDRDRTPYEQYF; cdr3_nt: TGTGCCAGTAGGGACCGGGACCGGACCCCCTACGAGCAGTACTTC
v_call: TRBV7-2; d_call: TRBD1; clone_size: once; j_call: TRBJ2-7; cdr3_aa: CASLRGTGQSEQYF; cdr3_nt: TGTGCCAGCCTAAGGGGGACAGGGCAGTCCGAGCAGTACTTC
v_call: TRBV7-2; d_call: TRBD2; clone_size: .; j_call: TRBJ2-1; cdr3_aa: CASSYRLAGGYNEQFF; cdr3_nt: TGTGCCAGCAGCTATCGACTAGCGGGGGGTTACAATGAGCAGTTCTTC
v_call: TRBV5-1; d_call: .; clone_size: .; j_call: TRBJ2-1; cdr3_aa: CASSPTGLSYPSYNEQFF; cdr3_nt: TGCGCCAGCAGCCCTACCGGACTTAGCTACCCCTCCTACAATGAGCAGTTCTTC
v_call: TRBV19; d_call: .; clone_size: .; j_call: TRBJ1-5; cdr3_aa: CASIDTGGYQPQHF; cdr3_nt: TGTGCCAGTATAGACACTGGGGGATATCAGCCCCAGCATTTT
v_call: TRBV9; d_call: .; clone_size: .; j_call: TRBJ2-5; cdr3_aa: CASSAGLEVGTQYF; cdr3_nt: TGTGCCAGCAGCGCCGGGCTGGAGGTAGGGACCCAGTACTTC
v_call: TRBV4-2; d_call: TRBD1; clone_size: .; j_call: TRBJ2-3; cdr3_aa: CASSRGDRGVKTDTQYF; cdr3_nt: TGTGCCAGCAGCCGTGGGGACAGGGGGGTGAAAACAGATACGCAGTATTTT
v_call: TRBV24-1; d_call: .; clone_size: .; j_call: TRBJ2-1; cdr3_aa: CATSDPAQGDEQFF; cdr3_nt: TGTGCCACCAGTGACCCCGCACAGGGCGATGAGCAGTTCTTC
v_call: TRBV19; d_call: .; clone_size: .; j_call: TRBJ2-7; cdr3_aa: CATAWGESYEQYF; cdr3_nt: TGTGCCACCGCCTGGGGCGAATCCTACGAGCAGTACTTC
v_call: TRBV29-1; d_call: .; clone_size: .; j_call: TRBJ2-5; cdr3_aa: CSVEDHGVQETQYF; cdr3_nt: TGCAGCGTTGAAGATCACGGGGTCCAAGAGACCCAGTACTTC
v_call: TRBV3-1/TRBV3-2; d_call: TRBD1; clone_size: many; j_call: TRBJ1-2; cdr3_aa: CASSHLTGNNGYTF; cdr3_nt: TGTGCCAGCAGCCACCTGACAGGGAACAATGGCTACACCTTC
v_call: TRBV5-4; d_call: .; clone_size: .; j_call: TRBJ2-2; cdr3_aa: CASSLDRANTGELFF; cdr3_nt: TGTGCCAGCAGCCTCGACAGAGCGAACACCGGGGAGCTGTTTTTT
v_call: TRBV11-2; d_call: .; clone_size: .; j_call: TRBJ2-5; cdr3_aa: CASSLSPGTQYF; cdr3_nt: TGTGCCAGCAGCTTAAGCCCGGGGACCCAGTACTTC
v_call: TRBV30; d_call: TRBD1; clone_size: .; j_call: TRBJ2-7; cdr3_aa: CAWSVTGQGFYEQYF; cdr3_nt: TGTGCCTGGAGTGTAACAGGACAGGGCTTTTACGAGCAGTACTTC
v_call: TRBV18; d_call: .; clone_size: .; j_call: TRBJ1-1; cdr3_aa: CASSPREIPPDTEAFF; cdr3_nt: TGTGCCAGCTCACCAAGGGAAATCCCGCCGGACACTGAAGCTTTCTTT
v_call: TRBV6-4; d_call: TRBD2; clone_size: few; j_call: TRBJ2-7; cdr3_aa: CASSVERGPNYEQYF; cdr3_nt: TGTGCCAGCAGTGTCGAGCGGGGGCCAAACTACGAGCAGTACTTC
v_call: TRBV19; d_call: TRBD2; clone_size: .; j_call: TRBJ2-3; cdr3_aa: CASSPLAGGADTQYF; cdr3_nt: TGTGCCAGTAGTCCTCTAGCGGGGGGGGCAGATACGCAGTATTTT
v_call: TRBV14; d_call: TRBD1; clone_size: once; j_call: TRBJ2-4; cdr3_aa: CASSQVGGQGANIQYF; cdr3_nt: TGTGCCAGCAGCCAAGTAGGCGGACAGGGGGCCAACATTCAGTACTTC
v_call: TRBV5-1; d_call: .; clone_size: .; j_call: TRBJ2-7; cdr3_aa: CATNPGTGGYEQYF; cdr3_nt: TGCGCCACAAACCCGGGGACCGGTGGCTACGAGCAGTACTTC
v_call: TRBV30; d_call: TRBD1; clone_size: .; j_call: TRBJ1-2; cdr3_aa: CAWRYRDRGRNGYTF; cdr3_nt: TGTGCCTGGAGGTACCGGGACAGGGGACGAAATGGCTACACCTTC
v_call: TRBV10-3; d_call: .; clone_size: .; j_call: TRBJ2-3; cdr3_aa: CAISEYGDTQYF; cdr3_nt: TGTGCCATCAGTGAGTATGGGGATACGCAGTATTTT
v_call: TRBV5-6; d_call: .; clone_size: few; j_call: TRBJ1-5; cdr3_aa: CASSWFAGSNQPQHF; cdr3_nt: TGTGCCAGCAGCTGGTTTGCGGGGAGCAATCAGCCCCAGCATTTT
v_call: TRBV5-1; d_call: TRBD2; clone_size: .; j_call: TRBJ2-7; cdr3_aa: CASSSTSGRYEQYF; cdr3_nt: TGCGCCAGCAGCAGCACCAGCGGGAGGTACGAGCAGTACTTC
v_call: TRBV7-2; d_call: TRBD2; clone_size: .; j_call: TRBJ2-3; cdr3_aa: CASSLAAGGGDTQYF; cdr3_nt: TGTGCCAGCAGCTTAGCGGCGGGAGGAGGAGATACGCAGTATTTT
v_call: TRBV24-1; d_call: TRBD2; clone_size: .; j_call: TRBJ2-1; cdr3_aa: CATRKGPGGSNEQFF; cdr3_nt: TGTGCCACCAGGAAGGGTCCGGGAGGGTCCAATGAGCAGTTCTTC
v_call: TRBV2; d_call: .; clone_size: .; j_call: TRBJ2-1; cdr3_aa: CASSEVEPWASSYNEQFF; cdr3_nt: TGTGCCAGCAGTGAAGTAGAACCGTGGGCTAGCTCCTACAATGAGCAGTTCTTC
v_call: TRBV30; d_call: .; clone_size: once; j_call: TRBJ2-7; cdr3_aa: CAWSLLLPEQYF; cdr3_nt: TGTGCCTGGAGTCTCCTCCTCCCCGAGCAGTACTTC
v_call: TRBV11-2; d_call: .; clone_size: .; j_call: TRBJ1-1; cdr3_aa: CASSFHESMNTEAFF; cdr3_nt: TGTGCCAGCAGCTTTCACGAAAGCATGAACACTGAAGCTTTCTTT
v_call: TRBV5-1; d_call: .; clone_size: .; j_call: TRBJ2-3; cdr3_aa: CASSYRETDTQYF; cdr3_nt: TGCGCCAGCAGCTACAGGGAAACGGATACGCAGTATTTT
v_call: TRBV24-1; d_call: .; clone_size: .; j_call: TRBJ2-5; cdr3_aa: CATRGTPQETQYF; cdr3_nt: TGTGCCACCAGAGGGACACCCCAAGAGACCCAGTACTTC
v_call: TRBV7-2; d_call: TRBD2; clone_size: .; j_call: TRBJ2-4; cdr3_aa: CASKIYPGTSGGVPNF; cdr3_nt: TGTGCCAGCAAGATATACCCCGGGACTAGCGGGGGCGTACCAAACTTC
v_call: TRBV2; d_call: .; clone_size: .; j_call: TRBJ2-3; cdr3_aa: CASIRDTSTDTQYF; cdr3_nt: TGTGCCAGCATAAGGGACACTAGCACAGATACGCAGTATTTT
v_call: TRBV10-3; d_call: TRBD1; clone_size: .; j_call: TRBJ2-2; cdr3_aa: CAIKEDRDYTGELFF; cdr3_nt: TGTGCCATCAAAGAGGACAGGGATTACACCGGGGAGCTGTTTTTT
v_call: TRBV24-1; d_call: TRBD1; clone_size: .; j_call: TRBJ1-5; cdr3_aa: CATSARTGNQPQHF; cdr3_nt: TGTGCCACCAGTGCCAGGACAGGGAATCAGCCCCAGCATTTT
v_call: TRBV6-6; d_call: TRBD1; clone_size: .; j_call: TRBJ1-1; cdr3_aa: CASSYANDRGTEAFF; cdr3_nt: TGTGCCAGCAGTTACGCGAACGACAGGGGGACTGAAGCTTTCTTT
v_call: TRBV6-2/TRBV6-3; d_call: TRBD1; clone_size: once; j_call: TRBJ2-3; cdr3_aa: CASSYDQGAGDTQYF; cdr3_nt: TGTGCCAGCAGTTACGATCAGGGGGCTGGAGATACGCAGTATTTT
v_call: TRBV7-2; d_call: .; clone_size: once; j_call: TRBJ2-7; cdr3_aa: CASSLEQGPTYEQYF; cdr3_nt: TGTGCCAGCAGCTTAGAACAGGGACCTACCTACGAGCAGTACTTC
v_call: TRBV2; d_call: .; clone_size: .; j_call: TRBJ1-1; cdr3_aa: CAVTGGLNTEAFF; cdr3_nt: TGTGCCGTCACCGGGGGTTTGAACACTGAAGCTTTCTTT
v_call: TRBV2; d_call: .; clone_size: .; j_call: TRBJ1-2; cdr3_aa: CASGASYGYTF; cdr3_nt: TGTGCCAGTGGGGCCTCCTATGGCTACACCTTC
v_call: TRBV6-5; d_call: TRBD1; clone_size: .; j_call: TRBJ2-1; cdr3_aa: CASSTDRGSYNEQFF; cdr3_nt: TGTGCCAGCAGTACTGACAGGGGCTCCTACAATGAGCAGTTCTTC
v_call: TRBV5-1; d_call: TRBD2; clone_size: .; j_call: TRBJ2-1; cdr3_aa: CASSSGLAGPQEQFF; cdr3_nt: TGCGCCAGCAGCTCGGGACTAGCGGGCCCCCAAGAGCAGTTCTTC
v_call: TRBV5-4; d_call: .; clone_size: .; j_call: TRBJ2-7; cdr3_aa: CASSPDPHEQYF; cdr3_nt: TGTGCCAGCAGCCCTGATCCCCACGAGCAGTACTTC
v_call: TRBV4-3; d_call: .; clone_size: .; j_call: TRBJ1-4; cdr3_aa: CASSQAGRNEKLFF; cdr3_nt: TGCGCCAGCAGCCAAGCGGGCAGGAATGAAAAACTGTTTTTT
v_call: TRBV19; d_call: TRBD2; clone_size: .; j_call: TRBJ2-2; cdr3_aa: CASSIAAGPNTGELFF; cdr3_nt: TGTGCCAGTAGTATAGCAGCGGGACCAAACACCGGGGAGCTGTTTTTT
v_call: TRBV6-2/TRBV6-3; d_call: .; clone_size: .; j_call: TRBJ1-1; cdr3_aa: CASSGTRDNTEAFF; cdr3_nt: TGTGCCAGCAGTGGTACGAGGGATAACACTGAAGCTTTCTTT
v_call: TRBV30; d_call: .; clone_size: .; j_call: TRBJ2-7; cdr3_aa: CAWRTPNSYEQYF; cdr3_nt: TGTGCCTGGAGAACACCTAACTCCTACGAGCAGTACTTC
v_call: TRBV2; d_call: TRBD1; clone_size: .; j_call: TRBJ1-6; cdr3_aa: CASRLDRGNSPLHF; cdr3_nt: TGTGCCAGCAGGTTGGACAGGGGGAATTCACCCCTCCACTTT
v_call: TRBV10-2; d_call: TRBD1; clone_size: once; j_call: TRBJ1-5; cdr3_aa: CASSPGTGGNQPQHF; cdr3_nt: TGCGCCAGCAGTCCCGGGACAGGGGGCAATCAGCCCCAGCATTTT
v_call: TRBV18; d_call: TRBD2; clone_size: .; j_call: TRBJ2-5; cdr3_aa: CASSSDRAGLETQYF; cdr3_nt: TGTGCCAGCTCATCGGACCGAGCGGGGCTGGAGACCCAGTACTTC